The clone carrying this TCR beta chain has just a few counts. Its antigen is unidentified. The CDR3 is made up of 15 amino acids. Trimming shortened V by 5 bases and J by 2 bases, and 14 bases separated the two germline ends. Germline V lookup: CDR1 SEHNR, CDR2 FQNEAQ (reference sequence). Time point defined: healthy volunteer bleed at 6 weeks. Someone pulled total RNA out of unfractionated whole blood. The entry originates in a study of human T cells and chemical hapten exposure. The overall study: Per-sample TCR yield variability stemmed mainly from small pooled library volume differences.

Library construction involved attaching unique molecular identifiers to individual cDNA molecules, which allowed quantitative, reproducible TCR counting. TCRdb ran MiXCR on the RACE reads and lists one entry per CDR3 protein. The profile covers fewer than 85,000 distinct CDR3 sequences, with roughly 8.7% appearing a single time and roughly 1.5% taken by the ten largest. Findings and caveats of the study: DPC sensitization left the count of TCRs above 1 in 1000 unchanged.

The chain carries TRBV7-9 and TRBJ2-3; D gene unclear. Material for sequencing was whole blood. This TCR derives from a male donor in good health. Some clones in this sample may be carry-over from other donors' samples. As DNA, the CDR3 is TGTGCCAGCAGCCTCCCAGACTCCTACACAGATACGCAGTATTTT. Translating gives CASSLPDSYTDTQYF.